This T cell receptor beta chain was recorded in a study of CD8+ T cells in alopecia areata. Looking at the study overall: Treatment comprised oral tofacitinib, 5 to 10 mg twice daily, in treated patients. Tofacitinib therapy took 6 to 18 months; 6 months off drug came after.

The CDR3 length is 13 residues. Germline V gives CDR1 SQVTM, CDR2 ANQGSEA. The germline V and J ends were trimmed by 4 bases and 4 bases, with 10 bases remaining between them. RNA extraction and reverse transcription yielded cDNA as sequencing template. Only in-frame clones appear in the TCRdb table, and some are missing; sequencing was by immunoSEQ multiplex PCR. The sample contains under 250,000 clones, 50% to 70% of which appear only once. Specimen: CD4+ T cells sorted from blood, collected at week 0. The chain uses TRBV29-1 and TRBJ2-2; unclear D gene. The TCR originated in a human donor with alopecia areata. CDR3 sequence (DNA): TGCAGCGTTGGAGGCCGTCTCACCGGGGAGCTGTTTTTT. This translates into CSVGGRLTGELFF.